One sample yielded the 22 T cell receptor beta chains listed below, sequenced in a study of cytomegalovirus exposure and HLA in healthy donors. Sequencing was performed with immunoSEQ multiplex PCR; in TCRdb, only in-frame clones are kept and a portion is missing. This sample has 300,000 to 350,000 clones, with around 90% found just once. The source material was PBMCs. The receptors here all came from a man aged 30 to 45 in good health and CMV-seronegative.

The V call is TRBV5-4, the J call TRBJ1-6; D unresolved. Germline CDR1 is SGHNT and CDR2 is YYREEE (reference sequence). V lost 1 base and J 0 bases, leaving 17 bases between the germline ends. The CDR3 length is 19 residues. In DNA, the CDR3 is TGTGCCAGCAGCTTGAGGTCTCTATTGGGGAGCTCCTATAATTCACCCCTCCACTTT. Protein sequence: CASSLRSLLGSSYNSPLHF. Drawing the rest from reference TRBV5-4 and TRBJ1-6, the complete variable domain is ETGVTQSPTHLIKTRGQQVTLRCSSQSGHNTVSWYQQALGQGPQFIFQYYREEENGRGNFPPRFSGLQFPNYSSELNVNALELDDSALYLCASSLRSLLGSSYNSPLHFGNGTRLTVT.

The rearrangement joins TRBV5-6 to TRBJ2-1, with a possible D match to TRBD2 (5 bases). V was clipped by 7 bases and J by 6 bases, with 17 bases between them. Per germline, CDR1 SGHDT and CDR2 YYEEEE. The CDR3 spans 14 residues. The CDR3 is CASVKGLASNEQFF. Written as DNA, the CDR3 is TGTGCCAGCGTTAAAGGCCTAGCATCCAATGAGCAGTTCTTC.

This chain joins TRBV15 and TRBJ1-4; 7 bases are shared with TRBD1. The CDR3 is made up of 17 amino acids. V gave up 1 base and J gave up 2 bases; unmatched junction bases: 7. From germline, CDR1 is LNHNV and CDR2 YYDKDF (reference sequence). The CDR3 here is CATSRVRGRWTNEKLFF. In DNA, the CDR3 is TGTGCCACCAGCAGAGTTAGGGGGCGTTGGACTAATGAAAAACTGTTTTTT.

In this sample, this clone turned up a few times. V gene TRBV30 combines with J gene TRBJ2-7; D is unclear. V shed 3 bases and J shed 0 bases, with 9 bases lying between them. CDR1 and CDR2 from the germline V gene are GTSNPN and SVGIG (reference sequence). The CDR3 is made up of 13 amino acids. In DNA form, the CDR3 reads TGTGCCTGGAGCAAAGCTGACTCCTACGAGCAGTACTTC. The encoded protein is CAWSKADSYEQYF.

This clone was recorded a few times. DNA for the CDR3: TGTGCCAGTAGTTCCCACAGGGACTACGAGCAGTACTTC. It specifies CASSSHRDYEQYF. This chain links TRBV19 with TRBJ2-7; tentatively, D is TRBD1 (6 bases). The CDR3 loop spans 13 amino acids. V lost 5 bases to trimming and J lost 3 bases, with 11 bases between them. Germline lookup yields CDR1 LNHDA and CDR2 SQIVND (reference sequence). Combining the CDR3 with reference TRBV19 and TRBJ2-7 gives the whole variable domain DGGITQSPKYLFRKEGQNVTLSCEQNLNHDAMYWYRQDPGQGLRLIYYSQIVNDFQKGDIAEGYSVSREKKESFPLTVTSAQKNPTAFYLCASSSHRDYEQYFGPGTRLTVT.

This sequence joins TRBV4-3 and TRBJ2-7; 8 bases map to TRBD1. Trimming took 4 bases from V and 3 from J; bases not matched to a gene: 8. CDR3 size: 15 residues. Per germline, CDR1 LGHNA and CDR2 YSLEER. CDR3 loop: CASSPGTGGDYEQYF. The CDR3 region has the DNA TGCGCCAGCAGCCCGGGGACAGGAGGTGACTACGAGCAGTACTTC.

The chain combines TRBV29-1 with TRBJ1-3; D possibly corresponds to TRBD1 (6 bases). The germline V and J ends were trimmed by 4 bases and 4 bases, with 17 bases remaining between them. This CDR3 is built from 15 residues. Germline assignment: CDR1 SQVTM and CDR2 ANQGSEA. The CDR3 bases are TGCAGCGTTGCGGAACAGGGCTCGGGAGGAAACACCATATATTTT. This codes for CSVAEQGSGGNTIYF.

CDR3 DNA: TGCGCCAGCAGCCAACCCACAGGAGTTAACATGAACACTGAAGCTTTCTTT. The encoded protein is CASSQPTGVNMNTEAFF. This sequence joins TRBV4-1 and TRBJ1-1; TRBD1 is a possible D gene (5 bases). This CDR3 has 17 residues. Germline CDR1 reads MGHRA; CDR2 reads YSYEKL. With 2 bases removed from V and 0 bases from J, the gap between germline ends came to 16 bases.

The CDR3 nucleotides are TGTGCCAGCACCAGACTAGCGGGGGACAATGAGCAGTTCTTC. This gives the protein CASTRLAGDNEQFF. The chain is built from TRBV9 and TRBJ2-1, with 12 bases fitting TRBD2. The germline gives CDR1 SGDLS, CDR2 YYNGEE. The CDR3 has 14 amino acids. The V gene end was trimmed by 6 bases and the J gene end by 5 bases; junction bases not matched to a gene: 3.

The CDR3 region has the DNA TGTGCCAGCAGCTTGGGACTAGCGCAGAACGAGCAGTACTTC. Residues: CASSLGLAQNEQYF. V usage is TRBV5-6 and J usage is TRBJ2-7; TRBD2 agrees at 8 bases. The germline V gene has CDR1 SGHDT and CDR2 YYEEEE. Trimming took 0 bases from V and 5 from J; bases not matched to a gene: 4. The CDR3 length is 14 residues.

The rearrangement links TRBV5-4 to TRBJ1-1; D is perhaps TRBD1 (6 bases). The CDR3 consists of 13 residues. V was pared by 4 bases and J by 13 bases, with 20 bases between. The germline V gene has CDR1 SGHNT and CDR2 YYREEE (reference sequence). The CDR3 is CASSPPGAPDGFF. The CDR3 nucleotides are TGTGCCAGCAGCCCTCCAGGGGCCCCTGATGGTTTCTTT.

The chain links TRBV5-1 to TRBJ2-3; no clear D. The CDR3 loop spans 14 amino acids. CDR1 and CDR2 (germline): SGHRS, YFSETQ. V lost 4 bases and J 1 base, leaving 10 bases between the germline ends. Here the CDR3 reads CASSADSGTDTQYF. The CDR3 DNA sequence: TGCGCCAGCAGCGCCGACTCGGGCACAGATACGCAGTATTTT.

This clone was recorded only once. The chain combines TRBV7-6 with TRBJ2-3; TRBD1 aligns across 7 bases. Per germline, CDR1 SGHVS and CDR2 FNYEAQ. V dropped 5 bases and J dropped 2; count of bases not matched to a gene: 7. CDR3 length: 15 amino acids. The CDR3 protein is CASSPTGIPTDTQYF. In nucleotides, the CDR3 is TGTGCCAGCAGCCCGACAGGGATTCCCACAGATACGCAGTATTTT.

The chain links TRBV19 to TRBJ1-4; TRBD1 is a possible D gene (6 bases). The germline CDR1 and CDR2 sequences are LNHDA and SQIVND (reference sequence). The germline V and J ends were trimmed by 5 bases and 0 bases, with 7 bases remaining between them. The CDR3 runs to 14 residues. The CDR3 sequence is CASSHRATNEKLFF. CDR3 DNA sequence: TGTGCCAGTAGTCACAGGGCAACTAATGAAAAACTGTTTTTT.

CDR3 residues: CASSLATGTNTEAFF. CDR3 nucleotide sequence: TGTGCCAGCAGCTTGGCCACAGGGACGAACACTGAAGCTTTCTTT. This rearrangement joins TRBV5-6 to TRBJ1-1, with D perhaps TRBD1 (6 bases). The CDR3 covers 15 residues. V lost 0 bases to trimming and J lost 1 base, with 10 bases between them. Germline loops: CDR1 SGHDT, CDR2 YYEEEE.

Worth noting for this clone: Distinct nucleotide sequences in the sample also encode this CDR3. The gene calls are TRBV29-1 and TRBJ1-2, with TRBD1 matching 10 bases. The CDR3 contains 13 residues. V lost 4 bases, J lost 3 bases, and 2 bases stayed unmatched. Germline V gene sequence: CDR1 SQVTM, CDR2 ANQGSEA. CDR3 sequence (DNA): TGCAGCGTTGGACAGGGGGCTTACTATGGCTACACCTTC. This gives the protein CSVGQGAYYGYTF.

This clone was detected only once. This rearrangement joins TRBV2 to TRBJ1-3; no clear D. The ends were cut back, 3 bases at V and 3 bases at J, with 9 bases in the middle. CDR1 SNHLY and CDR2 FYNNEI come from the germline V gene. This CDR3 contains 14 residues. CDR3 amino acids: CASSDYKNGNTIYF. The CDR3 nucleotides read TGTGCCAGCAGTGATTATAAAAATGGAAACACCATATATTTT.

The rearrangement joins TRBV5-6 to TRBJ1-2; TRBD1 matches at 8 bases. This CDR3 has 16 residues. Germline CDR1 SGHDT, CDR2 YYEEEE. V shed 4 bases, J shed 3 bases, and the junction held 11 bases outside the gene matches. The CDR3 DNA reads TGTGCCAGCAGCACCTGGACAGGGTTAATCTACTATGGCTACACCTTC. Protein product: CASSTWTGLIYYGYTF.

The chain recombines TRBV4-3 with TRBJ1-2; no definite D call. The V end was cut by 0 bases, the J end by 3 bases, with 8 bases between. Germline assignment: CDR1 LGHNA and CDR2 YSLEER. CDR3 size: 14 residues. The CDR3 reads CASSQDWQYYGYTF. CDR3 coding DNA: TGCGCCAGCAGCCAAGATTGGCAGTACTATGGCTACACCTTC.

The gene calls are TRBV6-1 and TRBJ2-3, with D maybe TRBD1 (5 bases). This CDR3 comprises 15 residues. Germline values: CDR1 MNHNS, CDR2 SASEGT. Trimming pared 7 bases from V and 1 base from J, leaving 15 bases between. The DNA of the CDR3 is TGTGCCAGCATTAGGGGAACGAGAGGCACAGATACGCAGTATTTT. This encodes CASIRGTRGTDTQYF.

V is TRBV30 and J is TRBJ2-2, with 9 bases that match TRBD2. Germline CDR1 GTSNPN, CDR2 SVGIG (reference sequence). The CDR3 spans 16 residues. V was clipped by 4 bases and J by 2 bases; unmatched bases: 8. The CDR3 DNA reads as TGTGCCTGGAAATTAGCGGGGGTACTTAACACCGGGGAGCTGTTTTTT. Its protein is CAWKLAGVLNTGELFF.

The genes are TRBV9 and TRBJ1-1; D is perhaps TRBD1 (5 bases). Per the germline V gene, CDR1 is SGDLS and CDR2 is YYNGEE. V lost 4 bases and J lost 0, with 16 bases in between. The CDR3 length is 16 residues. This chain's CDR3 is CASSPPGAGVNTEAFF. CDR3 nucleotide sequence: TGTGCCAGCAGCCCTCCCGGGGCGGGGGTGAACACTGAAGCTTTCTTT.